Included here is one TCR beta chain sequence, with context. This sample was included in a study of shared clonotypes between healthy human individuals. Sequencing was performed with immunoSEQ multiplex PCR; in TCRdb, only in-frame clones are kept and a portion is missing. The sample records around 500,000 clones, 79% being singletons. The CDR3 length is 16 residues. V lost 4 bases and J lost 5; bases outside the gene matches: 6. Germline V CDR1 and CDR2: SEHNR, FQNEAQ (reference sequence). The sample taken for sequencing was PBMCs. This sequence originates from a woman in her thirties or forties in good health. Some clones in this sample may be carry-over from other donors' samples. The chain carries TRBV7-9 and TRBJ2-5, with TRBD2 matching 14 bases. The CDR3 DNA follows: TGTGCCAGCAGCTCGGGACTAGCGGGAGCATGGGAGACCCAGTACTTC. This gives the protein CASSSGLAGAWETQYF. Variable domain in full (rest from reference TRBV7-9 and TRBJ2-5): DTGVSQNPRHKITKRGQNVTFRCDPISEHNRLYWYRQTLGQGPEFLTYFQNEAQLEKSRLLSDRFSAERPKGSFSTLEIQRTEQGDSAMYLCASSSGLAGAWETQYFGPGTRLLVL.